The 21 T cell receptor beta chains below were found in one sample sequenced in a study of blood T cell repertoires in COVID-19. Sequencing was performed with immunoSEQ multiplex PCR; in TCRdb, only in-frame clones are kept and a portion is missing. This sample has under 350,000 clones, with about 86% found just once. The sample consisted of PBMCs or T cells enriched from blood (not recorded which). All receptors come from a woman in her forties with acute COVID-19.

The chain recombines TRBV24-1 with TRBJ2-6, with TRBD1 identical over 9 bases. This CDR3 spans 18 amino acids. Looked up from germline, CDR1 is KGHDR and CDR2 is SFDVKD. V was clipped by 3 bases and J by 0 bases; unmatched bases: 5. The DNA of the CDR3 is TGTGCCACCAGTGATCAAGGGACAGGGCTCTCTGGGGCCAACGTCCTGACTTTC. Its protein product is CATSDQGTGLSGANVLTF.

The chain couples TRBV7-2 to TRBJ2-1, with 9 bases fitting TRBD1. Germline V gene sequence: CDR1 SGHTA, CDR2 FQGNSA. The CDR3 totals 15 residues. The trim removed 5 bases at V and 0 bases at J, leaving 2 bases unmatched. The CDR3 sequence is CASSPDRGSYNEQFF. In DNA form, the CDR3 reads TGTGCCAGCAGCCCGGACAGGGGCTCCTACAATGAGCAGTTCTTC.

CDR3 coding DNA: TGTGCCAGCAGCCAAGATGGCGTCAGGTGGAACACTGAAGCTTTCTTT. Protein sequence: CASSQDGVRWNTEAFF. The rearrangement links TRBV14 to TRBJ1-1, with no clear D. The CDR3 contains 16 residues. Germline lookup yields CDR1 SGHDN and CDR2 FVKESK. Trimming removed 0 bases from V and 1 base from J, with 12 bases in between.

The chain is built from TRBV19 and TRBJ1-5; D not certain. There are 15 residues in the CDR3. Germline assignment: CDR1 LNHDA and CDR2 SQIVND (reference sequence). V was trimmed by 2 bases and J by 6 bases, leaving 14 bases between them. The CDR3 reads CASSISQIGGQPQHF. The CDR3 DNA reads TGTGCCAGTAGTATAAGTCAGATCGGCGGTCAGCCCCAGCATTTT.

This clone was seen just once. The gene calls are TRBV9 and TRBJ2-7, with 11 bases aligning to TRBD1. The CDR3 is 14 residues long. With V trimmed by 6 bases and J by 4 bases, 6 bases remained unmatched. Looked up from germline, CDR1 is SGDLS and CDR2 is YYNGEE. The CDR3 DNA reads TGTGCCAGCACCCCAGGGACAGGGGGATACGAGCAGTACTTC. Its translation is CASTPGTGGYEQYF.

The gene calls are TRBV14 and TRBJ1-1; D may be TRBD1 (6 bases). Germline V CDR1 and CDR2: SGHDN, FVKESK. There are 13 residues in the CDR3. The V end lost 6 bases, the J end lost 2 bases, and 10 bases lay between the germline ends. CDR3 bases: TGTGCCAGCAGGTACAGGGTCAACACTGAAGCTTTCTTT. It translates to CASRYRVNTEAFF. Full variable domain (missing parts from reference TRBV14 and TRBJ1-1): EAGVTQFPSHSVIEKGQTVTLRCDPISGHDNLYWYRRVMGKEIKFLLHFVKESKQDESGMPNNRFLAERTGGTYSTLKVQPAELEDSGVYFCASRYRVNTEAFFGQGTRLTVV.

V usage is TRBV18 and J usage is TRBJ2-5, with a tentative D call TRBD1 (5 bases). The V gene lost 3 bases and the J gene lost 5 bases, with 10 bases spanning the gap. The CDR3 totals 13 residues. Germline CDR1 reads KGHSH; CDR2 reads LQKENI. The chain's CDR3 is CASSPGRVETQYF. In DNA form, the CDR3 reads TGTGCCAGCTCACCCGGCAGGGTCGAGACCCAGTACTTC.

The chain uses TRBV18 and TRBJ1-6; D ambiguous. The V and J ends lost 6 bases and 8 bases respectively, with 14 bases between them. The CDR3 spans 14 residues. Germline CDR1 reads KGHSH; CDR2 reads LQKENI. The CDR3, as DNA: TGTGCCAGCTCTGAATCGTCCACATATTCACCCCTCCACTTT. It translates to CASSESSTYSPLHF.

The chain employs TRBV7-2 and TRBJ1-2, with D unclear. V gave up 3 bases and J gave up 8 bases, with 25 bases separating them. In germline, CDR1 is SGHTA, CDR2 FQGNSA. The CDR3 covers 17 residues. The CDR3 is CASSFGAGRQDGEGYTF. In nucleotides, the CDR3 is TGTGCCAGCAGCTTTGGAGCTGGGCGGCAGGACGGGGAAGGCTACACCTTC.

The CDR3 here is CASSDGGALETQYF. In DNA, the CDR3 is TGTGCCAGCAGTGACGGGGGGGCCCTAGAGACCCAGTACTTC. J is TRBJ2-5 and V is TRBV25-1; 8 bases align to TRBD2. J was trimmed by 4 bases and V by 3 bases; bases with no gene match: 4. Germline V gene lookup returns CDR1 MGHDK and CDR2 SYGVNS. CDR3 length equals 14 residues. The full variable domain, rest sourced from reference TRBV25-1 and TRBJ2-5, is EADIYQTPRYLVIGTGKKITLECSQTMGHDKMYWYQQDPGMELHLIHYSYGVNSTEKGDLSSESTVSRIRTEHFPLTLESARPSHTSQYLCASSDGGALETQYFGPGTRLLVL.

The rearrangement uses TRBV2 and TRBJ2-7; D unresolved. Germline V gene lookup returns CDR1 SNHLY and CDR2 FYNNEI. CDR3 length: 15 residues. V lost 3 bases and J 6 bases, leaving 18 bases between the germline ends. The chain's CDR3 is CASSDQILRTGEQYF. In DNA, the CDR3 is TGTGCCAGCAGTGACCAGATTCTGCGTACGGGCGAGCAGTACTTC.

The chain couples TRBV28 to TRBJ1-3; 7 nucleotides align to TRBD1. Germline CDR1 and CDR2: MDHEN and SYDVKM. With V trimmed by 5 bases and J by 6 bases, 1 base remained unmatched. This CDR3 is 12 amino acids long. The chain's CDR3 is CASSTGVNTIYF. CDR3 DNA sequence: TGTGCCAGCAGTACAGGGGTAAACACCATATATTTT.

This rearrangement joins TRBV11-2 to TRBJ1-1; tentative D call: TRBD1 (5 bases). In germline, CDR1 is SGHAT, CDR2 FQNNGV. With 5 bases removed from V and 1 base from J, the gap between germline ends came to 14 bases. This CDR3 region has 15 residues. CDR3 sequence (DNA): TGTGCCAGCAGCCGGAACAACGACAGGAACACTGAAGCTTTCTTT. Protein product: CASSRNNDRNTEAFF.

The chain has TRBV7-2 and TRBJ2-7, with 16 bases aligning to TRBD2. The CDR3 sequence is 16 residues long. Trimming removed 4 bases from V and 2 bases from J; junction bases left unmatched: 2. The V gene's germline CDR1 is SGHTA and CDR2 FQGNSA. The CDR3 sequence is CASSSGLAGGPYEQYF. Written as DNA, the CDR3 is TGTGCCAGCAGCTCGGGACTAGCGGGAGGGCCCTACGAGCAGTACTTC.

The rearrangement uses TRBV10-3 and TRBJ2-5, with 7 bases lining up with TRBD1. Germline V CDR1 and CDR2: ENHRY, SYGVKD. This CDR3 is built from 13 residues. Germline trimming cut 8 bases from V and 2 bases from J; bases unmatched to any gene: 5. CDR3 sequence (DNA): TGTGCCATCGGTACAGGGGAGCAAGAGACCCAGTACTTC. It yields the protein CAIGTGEQETQYF.

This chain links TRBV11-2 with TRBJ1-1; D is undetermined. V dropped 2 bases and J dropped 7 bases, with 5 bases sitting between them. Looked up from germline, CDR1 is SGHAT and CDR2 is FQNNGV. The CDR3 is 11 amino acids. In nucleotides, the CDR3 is TGTGCCAGCAGCTTAATTAATGAAGCTTTCTTT. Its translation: CASSLINEAFF.

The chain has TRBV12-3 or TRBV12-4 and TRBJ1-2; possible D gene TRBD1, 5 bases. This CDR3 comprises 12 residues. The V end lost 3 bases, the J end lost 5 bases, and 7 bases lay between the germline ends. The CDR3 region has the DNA TGTGCCAGCAGTTTCGGGGGTTATGGCTACACCTTC. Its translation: CASSFGGYGYTF.

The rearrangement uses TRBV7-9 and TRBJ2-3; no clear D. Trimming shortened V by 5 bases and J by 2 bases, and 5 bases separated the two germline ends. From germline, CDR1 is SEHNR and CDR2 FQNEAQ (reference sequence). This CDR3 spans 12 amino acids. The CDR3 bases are TGTGCCAGCAGCCCCAACACAGATACGCAGTATTTT. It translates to CASSPNTDTQYF.

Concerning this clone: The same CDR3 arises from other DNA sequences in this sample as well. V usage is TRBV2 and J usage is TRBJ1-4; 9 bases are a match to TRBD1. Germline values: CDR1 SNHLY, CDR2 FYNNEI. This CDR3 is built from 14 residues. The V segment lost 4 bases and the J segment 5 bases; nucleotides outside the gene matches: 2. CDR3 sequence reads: CASSAGTGNEKLFF. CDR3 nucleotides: TGTGCCAGCAGTGCCGGGACAGGGAATGAAAAACTGTTTTTT.

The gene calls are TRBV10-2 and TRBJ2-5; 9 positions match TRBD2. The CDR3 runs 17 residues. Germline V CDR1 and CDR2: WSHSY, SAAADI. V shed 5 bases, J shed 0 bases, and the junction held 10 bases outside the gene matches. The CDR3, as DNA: TGCGCCAGCAGTCCCTCTGGGGTAGCGGGGGACCAAGAGACCCAGTACTTC. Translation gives CASSPSGVAGDQETQYF.

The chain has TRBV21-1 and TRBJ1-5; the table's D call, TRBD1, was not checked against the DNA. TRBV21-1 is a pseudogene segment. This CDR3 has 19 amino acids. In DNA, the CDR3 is TGTGCCAGCAGCAAAGACTCAGGGGGTCCCAGTGGGGGCAATCAGCCCCAGCATTTT. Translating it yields CASSKDSGGPSGGNQPQHF.